This TCR beta chain was recorded in a study of shared clonotypes between healthy human individuals. The overall study: The plates for each donor numbered three CD4 naive, three CD4 memory, two CD8 naive and one CD8 memory.

From germline, CDR1 is SGHTA and CDR2 FQGNSA. CDR3 length: 14 amino acids. Trimming removed 8 bases from V and 6 bases from J, with 20 bases in between. Clones were sequenced by immunoSEQ multiplex PCR, and TCRdb holds only the in-frame ones, with some missing. The sample holds approximately 500,000 clones; about 96% are singletons and the top ten take roughly 0.06%. This TCR was recovered from a woman in her 30s in good health. The specimen was naive CD4+ T cells sorted from blood. Regarding subset: CD45RA+ positively selected. The V and J genes are TRBV7-2 and TRBJ2-7; D tentatively reads TRBD1 or TRBD2 (5 bases each). The CDR3 bases are TGTGCCAGCGGGCTATGGGGGAGTTCACTCGAGCAGTACTTC. Amino acid sequence: CASGLWGSSLEQYF.